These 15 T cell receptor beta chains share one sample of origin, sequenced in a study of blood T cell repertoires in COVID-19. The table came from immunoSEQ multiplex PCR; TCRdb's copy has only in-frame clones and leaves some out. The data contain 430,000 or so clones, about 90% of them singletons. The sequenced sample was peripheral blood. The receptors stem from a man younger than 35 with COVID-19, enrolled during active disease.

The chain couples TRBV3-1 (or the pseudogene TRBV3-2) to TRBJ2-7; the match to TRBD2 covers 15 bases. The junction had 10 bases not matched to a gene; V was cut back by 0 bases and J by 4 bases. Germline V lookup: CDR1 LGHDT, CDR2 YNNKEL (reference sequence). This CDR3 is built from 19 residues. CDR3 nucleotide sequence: TGTGCCAGCAGCCAAGATCCGAGGACTAGCGGGAGGGCCTTTTACGAGCAGTACTTC. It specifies CASSQDPRTSGRAFYEQYF.

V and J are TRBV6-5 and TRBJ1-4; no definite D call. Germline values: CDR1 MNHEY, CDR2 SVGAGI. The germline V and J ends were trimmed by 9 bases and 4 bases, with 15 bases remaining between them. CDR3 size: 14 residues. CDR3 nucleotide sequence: TGTGCCAGTCGCAAGACAACGATTAATGAAAAACTGTTTTTT. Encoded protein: CASRKTTINEKLFF.

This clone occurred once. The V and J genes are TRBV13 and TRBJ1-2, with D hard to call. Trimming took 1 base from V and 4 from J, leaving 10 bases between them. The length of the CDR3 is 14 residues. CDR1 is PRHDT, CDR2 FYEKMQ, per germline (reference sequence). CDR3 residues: CASSLEDSGYGYTF. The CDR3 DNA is TGTGCCAGCAGCTTAGAGGATTCGGGCTATGGCTACACCTTC.

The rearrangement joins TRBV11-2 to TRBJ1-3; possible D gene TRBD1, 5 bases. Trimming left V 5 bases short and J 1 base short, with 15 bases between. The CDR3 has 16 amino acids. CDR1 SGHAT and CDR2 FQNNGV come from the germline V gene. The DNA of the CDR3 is TGTGCCAGCAGCCCTCGTGGGGGAGGGTCTGGAAACACCATATATTTT. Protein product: CASSPRGGGSGNTIYF.

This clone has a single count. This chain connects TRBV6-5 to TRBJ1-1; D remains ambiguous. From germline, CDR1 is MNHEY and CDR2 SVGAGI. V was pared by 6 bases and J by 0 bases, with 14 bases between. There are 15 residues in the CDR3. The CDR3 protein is CASRAGVLMNTEAFF. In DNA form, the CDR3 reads TGTGCCAGCAGAGCCGGGGTGCTTATGAACACTGAAGCTTTCTTT.

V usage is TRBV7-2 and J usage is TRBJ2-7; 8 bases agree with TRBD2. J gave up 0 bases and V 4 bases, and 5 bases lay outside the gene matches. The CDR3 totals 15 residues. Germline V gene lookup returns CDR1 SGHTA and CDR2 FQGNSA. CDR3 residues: CASSSGLAPSYEQYF. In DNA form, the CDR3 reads TGTGCCAGCAGCTCAGGACTAGCCCCCTCCTACGAGCAGTACTTC.

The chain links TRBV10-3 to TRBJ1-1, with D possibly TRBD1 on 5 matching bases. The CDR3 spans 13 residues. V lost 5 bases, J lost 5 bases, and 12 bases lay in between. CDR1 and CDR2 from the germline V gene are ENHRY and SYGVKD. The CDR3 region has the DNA TGTGCCATCAGTTCCGTATCAGGGACTGAAGCTTTCTTT. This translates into CAISSVSGTEAFF.

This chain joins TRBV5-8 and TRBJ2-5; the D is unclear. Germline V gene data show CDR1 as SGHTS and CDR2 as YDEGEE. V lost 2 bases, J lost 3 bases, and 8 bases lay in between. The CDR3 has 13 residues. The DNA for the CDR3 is TGTGCCAGCAGCTTCGAGTTCGAAGAGACCCAGTACTTC. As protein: CASSFEFEETQYF. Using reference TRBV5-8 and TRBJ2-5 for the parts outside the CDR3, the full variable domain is EAGVTQSPTHLIKTRGQQATLRCSPISGHTSVYWYQQALGLGLQFLLWYDEGEERNRGNFPPRFSGRQFPNYSSELNVNALELEDSALYLCASSFEFEETQYFGPGTRLLVL.

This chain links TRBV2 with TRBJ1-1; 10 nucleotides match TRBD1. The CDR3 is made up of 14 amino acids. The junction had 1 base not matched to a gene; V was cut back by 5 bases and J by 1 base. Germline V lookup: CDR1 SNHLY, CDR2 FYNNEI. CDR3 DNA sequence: TGTGCCAGCAGTCGGGACAGGGGGAACACTGAAGCTTTCTTT. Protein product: CASSRDRGNTEAFF.

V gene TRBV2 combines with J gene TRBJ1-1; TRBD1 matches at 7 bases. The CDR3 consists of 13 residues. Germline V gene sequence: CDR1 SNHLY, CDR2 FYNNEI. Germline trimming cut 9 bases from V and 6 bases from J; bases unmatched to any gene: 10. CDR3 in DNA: TGTGCCAGTACGGAACAGGGGACCGCTGAAGCTTTCTTT. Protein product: CASTEQGTAEAFF.

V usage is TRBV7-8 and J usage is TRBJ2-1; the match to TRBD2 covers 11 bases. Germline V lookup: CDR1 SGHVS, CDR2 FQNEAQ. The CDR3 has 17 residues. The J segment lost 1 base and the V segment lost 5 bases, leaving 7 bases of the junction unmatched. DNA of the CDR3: TGTGCCAGCAGCCCCTACCGACTAGCGGGGTCCTACAATGAGCAGTTCTTC. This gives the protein CASSPYRLAGSYNEQFF.

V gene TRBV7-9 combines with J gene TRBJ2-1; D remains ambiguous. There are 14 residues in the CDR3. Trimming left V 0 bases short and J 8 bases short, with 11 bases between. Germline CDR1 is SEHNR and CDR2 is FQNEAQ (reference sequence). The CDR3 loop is CASSLARGSDEQFF. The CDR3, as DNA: TGTGCCAGCAGCTTAGCGCGAGGCAGCGATGAGCAGTTCTTC.

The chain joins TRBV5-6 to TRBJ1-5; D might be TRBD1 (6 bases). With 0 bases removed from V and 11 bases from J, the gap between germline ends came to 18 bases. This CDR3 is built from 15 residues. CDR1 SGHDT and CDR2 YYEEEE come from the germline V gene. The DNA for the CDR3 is TGTGCCAGCAGCTTGGGGGGACACCAATTAGGAACCCAGCATTTT. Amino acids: CASSLGGHQLGTQHF.

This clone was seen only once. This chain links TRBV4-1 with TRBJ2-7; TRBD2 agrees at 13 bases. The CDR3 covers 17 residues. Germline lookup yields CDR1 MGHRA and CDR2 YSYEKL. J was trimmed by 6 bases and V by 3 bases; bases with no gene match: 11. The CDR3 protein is CASSQGLAGPISGEQYF. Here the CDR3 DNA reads TGCGCCAGCAGCCAGGGACTAGCGGGACCTATTTCAGGCGAGCAGTACTTC.

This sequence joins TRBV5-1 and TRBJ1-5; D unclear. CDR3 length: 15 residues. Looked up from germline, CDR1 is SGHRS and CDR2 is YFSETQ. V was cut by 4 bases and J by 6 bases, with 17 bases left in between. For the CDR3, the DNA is TGCGCCAGCAGCCCCCTACCGGGTTCGGGTCAGCCCCAGCATTTT. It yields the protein CASSPLPGSGQPQHF. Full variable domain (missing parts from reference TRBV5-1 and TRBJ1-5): KAGVTQTPRYLIKTRGQQVTLSCSPISGHRSVSWYQQTPGQGLQFLFEYFSETQRNKGNFPGRFSGRQFSNSRSEMNVSTLELGDSALYLCASSPLPGSGQPQHFGDGTRLSIL.